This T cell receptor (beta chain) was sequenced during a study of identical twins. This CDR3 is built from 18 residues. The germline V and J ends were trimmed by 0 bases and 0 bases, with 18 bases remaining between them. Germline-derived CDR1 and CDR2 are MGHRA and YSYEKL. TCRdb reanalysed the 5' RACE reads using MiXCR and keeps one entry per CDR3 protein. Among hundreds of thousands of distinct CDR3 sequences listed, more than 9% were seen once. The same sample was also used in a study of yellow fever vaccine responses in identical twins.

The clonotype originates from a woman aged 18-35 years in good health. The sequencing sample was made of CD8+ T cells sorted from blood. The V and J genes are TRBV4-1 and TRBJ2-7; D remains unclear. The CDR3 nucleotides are TGCGCCAGCAGCCAAGAGGGCCCCCCAGATAGAAGCTCCTACGAGCAGTACTTC. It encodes CASSQEGPPDRSSYEQYF.